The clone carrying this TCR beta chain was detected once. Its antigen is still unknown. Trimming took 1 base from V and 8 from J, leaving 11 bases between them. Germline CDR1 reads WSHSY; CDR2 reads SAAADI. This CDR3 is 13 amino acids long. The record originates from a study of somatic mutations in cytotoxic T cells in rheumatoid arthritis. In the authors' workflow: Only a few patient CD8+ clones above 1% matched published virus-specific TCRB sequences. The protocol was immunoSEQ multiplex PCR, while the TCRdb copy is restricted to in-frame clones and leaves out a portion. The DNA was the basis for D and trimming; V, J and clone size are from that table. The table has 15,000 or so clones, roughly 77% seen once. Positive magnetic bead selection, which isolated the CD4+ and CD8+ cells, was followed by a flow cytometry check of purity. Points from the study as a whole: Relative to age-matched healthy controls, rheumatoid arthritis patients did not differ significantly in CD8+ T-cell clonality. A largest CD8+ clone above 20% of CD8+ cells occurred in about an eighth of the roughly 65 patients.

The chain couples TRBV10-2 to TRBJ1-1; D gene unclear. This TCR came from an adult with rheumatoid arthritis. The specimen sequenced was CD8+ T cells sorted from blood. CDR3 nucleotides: TGCGCCAGCAGTGAGTTTCCAGGTGTAGAAGCTTTCTTT. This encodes CASSEFPGVEAFF.